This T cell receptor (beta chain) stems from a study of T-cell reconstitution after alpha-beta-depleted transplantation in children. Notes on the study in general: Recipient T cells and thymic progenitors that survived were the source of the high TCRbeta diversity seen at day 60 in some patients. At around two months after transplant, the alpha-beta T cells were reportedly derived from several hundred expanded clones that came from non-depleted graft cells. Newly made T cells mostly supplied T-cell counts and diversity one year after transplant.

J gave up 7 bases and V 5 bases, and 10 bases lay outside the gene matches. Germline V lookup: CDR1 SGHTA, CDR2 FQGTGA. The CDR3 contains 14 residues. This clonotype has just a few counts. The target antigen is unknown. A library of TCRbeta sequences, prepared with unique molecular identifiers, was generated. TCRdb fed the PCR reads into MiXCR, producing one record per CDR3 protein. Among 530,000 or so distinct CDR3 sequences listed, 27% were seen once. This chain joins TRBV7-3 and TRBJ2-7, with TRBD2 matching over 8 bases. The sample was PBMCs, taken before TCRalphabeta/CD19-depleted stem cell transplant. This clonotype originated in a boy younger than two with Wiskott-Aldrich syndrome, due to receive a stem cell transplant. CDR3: CASSPAGEPGEQYF. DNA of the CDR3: TGTGCCAGCAGCCCAGCGGGAGAGCCGGGAGAGCAGTACTTC.